Listed below are T cell receptor beta chains from one sample, sequenced in a study of shared clonotypes between healthy human individuals. Sequenced by immunoSEQ multiplex PCR; TCRdb stores in-frame clones only, minus some. This table holds some 1.1 million clones, about 72% found once. The sequenced sample was memory CD4+ T cells from PBMCs. Source of these receptors: a man between 18 and 29 years old in good health. Some clones in this sample may be carry-over from other donors' samples. The conserved cysteine and the conserved F or W are not part of the CDR3 here. The D gene is left open where the match is weak.

v_gene,d_gene,j_gene,CDR3aa
TRBV6-1,TRBD1,TRBJ1-5,ASSGWDRASNQPQH
TRBV28,TRBD1,TRBJ1-2,ASRSGQGNYGYT
TRBV9,TRBD1,TRBJ2-3,ASSVSGRGLTDTQY
TRBV18,-,TRBJ1-5,ASSSGHGDQPQH
TRBV28,-,TRBJ1-1,ASSLWVGDTEAF
TRBV5-5,-,TRBJ2-3,ASRVVPADTQY
TRBV5-1,-,TRBJ2-2,ASSSGNTGELF
TRBV28,TRBD1,TRBJ1-1,ASSVPGTGEAF
TRBV7-3,-,TRBJ2-2,ASSLGPPGLAAGELF
TRBV6-6,-,TRBJ2-2,ASSYSTGKNTGELF
TRBV14,TRBD2,TRBJ2-6,ASSQDWWASGVSGANVLT
TRBV6-1,TRBD1,TRBJ1-5,ASSKRDRDNQPQH
TRBV7-2,-,TRBJ2-4,AGSSTGEGNIQY
TRBV11-2,TRBD2,TRBJ2-2,ASSFTSGSNTGELF
TRBV19,TRBD1,TRBJ1-5,ATRTGTQPQH
TRBV5-1,-,TRBJ2-3,ASSVAEGPDTQY
TRBV10-3,-,TRBJ1-2,AISEAKGRRGYT